The 14 T cell receptor beta chains presented below share a single source sample, sequenced in a study of follicular helper T cells after annual influenza vaccination. The time point is: 2014-2015 season, pre-vaccination. The repertoire was sequenced with immunoSEQ multiplex PCR; TCRdb's copy has only in-frame clones and lacks some. The repertoire consists of under 15,000 clones, with around 80% occurring once and the leading ten covering around 0.45%. Sample: CXCR5- memory CD4+ T cells sorted from blood, taken on the day of influenza vaccination. Receptors were obtained from an adult who received the influenza vaccine.

CDR3 sequence: CASSYGQGSLGYTF. CDR3 nucleotides: TGTGCCAGCAGTTACGGCCAGGGGTCTTTGGGCTACACCTTC. The chain couples TRBV6-5 to TRBJ1-2; weak D call: TRBD1 (6 bases). V lost 2 bases and J lost 8, with 15 bases in between. The CDR3 length is 14 residues. Germline values: CDR1 MNHEY, CDR2 SVGAGI.

The gene calls are TRBV11-3 and TRBJ2-3, with 9 positions matching TRBD2. The germline V gene encodes CDR1 SGHNT and CDR2 YENEEA. The CDR3 runs to 15 residues. Trimming cost V 1 base and J 5 bases; bases outside gene matches: 4. CDR3 in amino acids: CASSLGLAVGDTQYF. DNA for the CDR3: TGTGCCAGCAGCTTAGGACTAGCGGTAGGAGATACGCAGTATTTT.

The chain has TRBV5-1 and TRBJ2-1; D may be TRBD2 (7 bases). This CDR3 region has 18 residues. The V and J ends lost 1 base and 5 bases respectively, with 22 bases between them. CDR1 and CDR2 (germline): SGHRS, YFSETQ. CDR3 sequence: CASSLFNRWGGGNNEQFF. The CDR3 DNA reads TGCGCCAGCAGCTTGTTTAATAGATGGGGAGGGGGGAACAATGAGCAGTTCTTC.

Only one count was recorded for this clone. J is TRBJ2-7 and V is TRBV6-5; D may be TRBD2 (6 bases). CDR3 size: 15 residues. Trimming took off 6 bases at V and 6 bases at J, with 21 bases between the two ends. Germline-derived CDR1 and CDR2 are MNHEY and SVGAGI. CDR3 sequence: CASRERVGLTTEQYF. The CDR3, as DNA: TGTGCCAGCAGAGAGCGGGTGGGCCTCACCACCGAGCAGTACTTC.

This clone was seen only once. J is TRBJ2-5 and V is TRBV7-3; 8 bases agree with TRBD2. The germline CDR1 and CDR2 sequences are SGHTA and FQGTGA. The CDR3 runs to 13 residues. V shed 5 bases, J shed 5 bases, and the junction held 4 bases outside the gene matches. CDR3 residues: CASSPGGAETQYF. The DNA for the CDR3 is TGTGCCAGCAGCCCCGGGGGGGCCGAGACCCAGTACTTC.

The chain carries TRBV19 and TRBJ1-5; D unresolved. CDR3 length: 18 residues. Germline assignment: CDR1 LNHDA and CDR2 SQIVND (reference sequence). V was pared by 7 bases and J by 2 bases, with 24 bases between. The CDR3: CASTNPPGIFFGNQPQHF. As DNA, the CDR3 is TGTGCCAGTACCAACCCCCCGGGCATTTTCTTCGGCAATCAGCCCCAGCATTTT.

This chain uses TRBV5-1 with TRBJ2-2; D is unclear. Trimming removed 3 bases from V and 0 bases from J, with 3 bases in between. The germline V gene encodes CDR1 SGHRS and CDR2 YFSETQ. This CDR3 is built from 13 residues. CDR3 DNA sequence: TGCGCCAGCAGCTATGCGAACACCGGGGAGCTGTTTTTT. Its protein product is CASSYANTGELFF.

The chain joins TRBV7-2 to TRBJ1-6; 7 nucleotides agree with TRBD1. Germline V CDR1 and CDR2: SGHTA, FQGNSA. The CDR3 sequence is 15 residues long. The junction had 7 bases not matched to a gene; V was cut back by 5 bases and J by 6 bases. The DNA of the CDR3 is TGTGCCAGCAGCCCTCGGGACAGCATTAATTCACCCCTCCACTTT. Residues: CASSPRDSINSPLHF.

V usage is TRBV29-1 and J usage is TRBJ1-1, with D uncertain. CDR1 SQVTM and CDR2 ANQGSEA come from the germline V gene. The CDR3 has 13 residues. Trimming shortened V by 2 bases and J by 4 bases, and 11 bases separated the two germline ends. CDR3 DNA: TGCAGCGTTGAAATGAGGTTGGGCACTGAAGCTTTCTTT. This sequence encodes CSVEMRLGTEAFF.

The V and J genes are TRBV7-9 and TRBJ1-1; TRBD1 is a possible D gene (5 bases). The germline V gene has CDR1 SEHNR and CDR2 FQNEAQ (reference sequence). V lost 4 bases and J 5 bases, leaving 14 bases between the germline ends. This CDR3 region has 14 residues. CDR3 sequence: CASSYPRVGTEAFF. For the CDR3, the DNA is TGTGCCAGCAGCTATCCCAGGGTAGGGACTGAAGCTTTCTTT.

The rearrangement links TRBV7-2 to TRBJ2-5; no definite D call. CDR1 is SGHTA, CDR2 FQGNSA, per germline. Trimming left V 5 bases short and J 2 bases short, with 9 bases between. The CDR3 extends over 13 amino acids. The DNA of the CDR3 is TGTGCCAGCAGCCCGTCCCGTCAAGAGACCCAGTACTTC. Translating gives CASSPSRQETQYF.

CDR3 DNA sequence: TGTGCCAGCAGTCGGGACAGCGGTTCCTATGGCTACACCTTC. Its translation: CASSRDSGSYGYTF. This chain links TRBV6-1 with TRBJ1-2; 7 nucleotides line up with TRBD1. V dropped 5 bases and J dropped 4; count of bases not matched to a gene: 7. Per germline, CDR1 MNHNS and CDR2 SASEGT. The CDR3 sequence is 14 residues long.

V gene TRBV13 combines with J gene TRBJ2-3; D gene ambiguous. The V end was cut by 2 bases, the J end by 0 bases, with 9 bases between. The germline CDR1 and CDR2 sequences are PRHDT and FYEKMQ (reference sequence). The CDR3 contains 15 residues. The CDR3 DNA is TGTGCCAGCAGCTTAAGGCCCGTCAGCACAGATACGCAGTATTTT. Its translation is CASSLRPVSTDTQYF.

This clone was observed a handful of times. CDR3 sequence (DNA): TGTGCCAGGGGGGGCTACGAGCAGTACTTC. This gives the protein CARGGYEQYF. The rearrangement joins TRBV21-1 to TRBJ2-7; TRBD2, the table's D call, was not compared with the DNA. TRBV21-1 is a recognized pseudogene. The CDR3 length is 10 residues.